The T cell receptor beta chain described here comes from a study of T cell repertoires in aging, cancer and after chemotherapy. At the level of the study: Six age groups, ranging from 30 or younger to 70 or older, included the donors.

The CDR3 consists of 15 residues. Trimming stripped 6 bases from V and 1 base from J, with 16 bases between. From germline, CDR1 is MNHEY and CDR2 SVGAGI. Rearranged V-D-J TRB sequences were amplified with a mixed TRB-A/B primer pool. Via MiXCR, TCRdb re-called the multiplex PCR reads, giving one row per CDR3 protein. The table shows approximately 11,000 distinct CDR3 sequences, with roughly a third occurring only once. TCR beta rearrangements were amplified from peripheral blood genomic DNA. This TCR was sampled from a human donor in good health. The genes are TRBV6-5 and TRBJ2-7; the D gene is possibly TRBD1 (5 bases). Sequences were obtained from blood. The CDR3 region is CASSPSRQGSYEQYF. The CDR3 region has the DNA TGTGCCAGCAGCCCTAGTCGGCAGGGATCCTACGAGCAGTACTTC.